These 14 T cell receptor beta chains came from one sample sequenced in a study of blood T cell repertoires in COVID-19. Measured with immunoSEQ multiplex PCR; TCRdb has only the in-frame clones, and not every one. This sample has about 250,000 clones; 65% to 85% occur once, and the top ten carry approximately 15%. The specimen was peripheral blood. Source of these receptors: a person aged 65 to 79 with COVID-19, enrolled during active disease.

The CDR3 reads CATQPDRGRTEAFF. CDR3 in DNA: TGTGCCACCCAACCAGACAGGGGGCGAACTGAAGCTTTCTTT. The chain recombines TRBV19 with TRBJ1-1; 10 positions match TRBD1. J was trimmed by 5 bases and V by 10 bases; bases with no gene match: 10. There are 14 residues in the CDR3. CDR1 LNHDA and CDR2 SQIVND come from the germline V gene (reference sequence).

V usage is TRBV9 and J usage is TRBJ1-1; D gene uncertain. CDR1 and CDR2 from the germline V gene are SGDLS and YYNGEE. The CDR3 sequence is 15 residues long. V lost 4 bases, J lost 3 bases, and 16 bases lay in between. Written as DNA, the CDR3 is TGTGCCAGCAGCCCCTCTTGGGGAGTTCACACTGAAGCTTTCTTT. It codes for CASSPSWGVHTEAFF.

The chain uses TRBV28 and TRBJ1-4; perhaps TRBD1 as D (5 bases). CDR1 MDHEN and CDR2 SYDVKM come from the germline V gene. V was pared by 10 bases and J by 7 bases, with 13 bases between. This CDR3 comprises 12 residues. The CDR3 nucleotides are TGTGCCACCGGGGGGTTGGGTGAAAAACTGTTTTTT. This codes for CATGGLGEKLFF.

The genes are TRBV5-1 and TRBJ1-1; D gene unclear. The CDR3 is 17 amino acids. Germline V gene lookup returns CDR1 SGHRS and CDR2 YFSETQ. Trimming removed 2 bases at V and 6 bases at J, with 23 bases between. The CDR3 sequence is CASSLSGGFIILAEAFF. Here the CDR3 DNA reads TGCGCCAGCAGCTTAAGTGGAGGGTTTATTATTTTGGCTGAAGCTTTCTTT.

The rearrangement links TRBV28 to TRBJ2-1; 10 bases agree with TRBD2. The CDR3 sequence is 17 residues long. The V segment lost 7 bases and the J segment 7 bases; nucleotides outside the gene matches: 16. From germline, CDR1 is MDHEN and CDR2 SYDVKM. The CDR3 DNA sequence: TGTGCCAGCATGGTGCTAGCGGGAGATACGGTTATTAATGAGCAGTTCTTC. Residues: CASMVLAGDTVINEQFF.

This chain joins TRBV12-5 and TRBJ2-1, with D perhaps matching TRBD1 (5 bases). CDR3 length equals 17 residues. Trimming took 0 bases from V and 2 from J, leaving 14 bases between them. Germline CDR1 LGHNT, CDR2 FRNRAP. The CDR3 here is CASGLVHPKGAYNEQFF. CDR3 nucleotide sequence: TGTGCTAGTGGTTTGGTACACCCTAAAGGGGCCTACAATGAGCAGTTCTTC.

This sequence joins TRBV18 and TRBJ1-5; 9 nucleotides align to TRBD1. J gave up 3 bases and V 6 bases, and 6 bases lay outside the gene matches. The germline V gene has CDR1 KGHSH and CDR2 LQKENI. CDR3 length: 15 amino acids. The DNA for the CDR3 is TGTGCCAGCTCCACCCGGGACAGGGACAATCAGCCCCAGCATTTT. The encoded protein is CASSTRDRDNQPQHF.

In this sample, this clone turned up once. This chain connects TRBV7-9 to TRBJ2-5, with unresolved D. This CDR3 is 15 amino acids long. Trimming removed 1 base from V and 5 bases from J, with 14 bases in between. Germline values: CDR1 SEHNR, CDR2 FQNEAQ (reference sequence). CDR3 nucleotide sequence: TGTGCCAGCAGCTTAGACAGCTACCCCCGGGAGACCCAGTACTTC. This codes for CASSLDSYPRETQYF.

This clone was recorded only once. The rearrangement joins TRBV5-4 to TRBJ1-1; weak D call: TRBD1 (6 bases). Per germline, CDR1 SGHNT and CDR2 YYREEE (reference sequence). The V and J ends lost 10 bases and 2 bases respectively, with 18 bases between them. This CDR3 region has 14 residues. The CDR3 loop is CAVRPGAQNTEAFF. In nucleotides, the CDR3 is TGTGCCGTCCGACCAGGGGCCCAAAACACTGAAGCTTTCTTT.

The chain employs TRBV28 and TRBJ2-1, with TRBD1 matching over 10 bases. In germline, CDR1 is MDHEN, CDR2 SYDVKM. This CDR3 comprises 15 residues. V lost 7 bases and J lost 8; bases outside the gene matches: 11. CDR3 DNA: TGTGCCAGCACCCCAGCGGGACAGGGGTCCGATGAGCAGTTCTTC. Protein: CASTPAGQGSDEQFF. Full variable domain (remainder filled in from reference TRBV28 and TRBJ2-1): DVKVTQSSRYLVKRTGEKVFLECVQDMDHENMFWYRQDPGLGLRLIYFSYDVKMKEKGDIPEGYSVSREKKERFSLILESASTNQTSMYLCASTPAGQGSDEQFFGPGTRLTVL.

The V call is TRBV3-1 (or the pseudogene TRBV3-2), the J call TRBJ2-7; possibly TRBD2 for D (6 bases). Germline V gene lookup returns CDR1 LGHDT and CDR2 YNNKEL (reference sequence). The CDR3 sequence is 14 residues long. Trimming pared 4 bases from V and 2 bases from J, leaving 12 bases between. The CDR3 region has the DNA TGTGCCAGCAGCCCCTGGGAGGCAGCCTACGAGCAGTACTTC. This translates into CASSPWEAAYEQYF.

V is TRBV10-3 and J is TRBJ2-1; possibly TRBD1 for D (6 bases). The CDR3 loop spans 12 amino acids. Germline V CDR1 and CDR2: ENHRY, SYGVKD. Trimming cost V 6 bases and J 10 bases, with 13 bases left between them. The DNA of the CDR3 is TGTGCCATCAGCCCGGGACAACGGGAGCAGTTCTTC. Translated, it gives CAISPGQREQFF.

The genes are TRBV28 and TRBJ2-1; D unclear. CDR1 and CDR2 from the germline V gene are MDHEN and SYDVKM. This CDR3 contains 12 residues. V lost 4 bases and J 10 bases, leaving 11 bases between the germline ends. Here the CDR3 DNA reads TGTGCCAGCAGTTCGGGTCGGTGGGAGCAGTTCTTC. This translates into CASSSGRWEQFF.

The chain is built from TRBV6-2 or TRBV6-3 and TRBJ2-7; TRBD2 is a possible D gene (6 bases). The CDR3 length is 16 residues. V lost 0 bases and J 2 bases, leaving 14 bases between the germline ends. Germline V gives CDR1 MNHEY, CDR2 SVGEGT. CDR3 sequence reads: CASSYSIYGSAYEQYF. The CDR3 DNA follows: TGTGCCAGCAGTTACTCGATCTACGGGAGTGCCTACGAGCAGTACTTC.